This T cell receptor beta chain stems from a study of CD8+CD57+ T cells in acquired aplastic anemia. Both TCR beta VDJ combination and CDR3 sequence profiling were carried out. Genomic DNA was the template for this profiling. Using its own MiXCR run on the reads, TCRdb lists one record per CDR3 protein. Of some 170,000 distinct CDR3 sequences listed, around half were seen once; the top ten hold around 1%. General study results and limits: Patients and controls were not found to differ significantly in CD8+ Simpson's diversity. The number of CD8+ CDR3 sequences shared by patients and controls was 25 to 35.

All sequencing subjects had displayed CD8+CD57+ cell expansion on flow cytometry. Each patient had severe acquired aplastic anemia. As to this clonotype: The antigen is unknown.

CDR1 SEHNR and CDR2 FQNEAQ come from the germline V gene (reference sequence). The CDR3 length is 14 residues. Unmatched junction bases numbered 8, after V lost 6 bases and J lost 4 bases. This clonotype was obtained from a human donor with aplastic anemia. The chain links TRBV7-9 to TRBJ1-1, with 7 bases fitting TRBD1. Sequenced input: sorted CD4+, CD8+, or CD8+CD57+ T cells (not recorded which) from PBMCs. CDR3 coding DNA: TGTGCCAGCAGTGAGGGGGCGCGAAGCACTGAAGCTTTCTTT. Translated, it gives CASSEGARSTEAFF.